This TCR beta chain was sequenced during a study of cytomegalovirus exposure and HLA in healthy donors. Study in general: Out of roughly 170 million T cells, an earlier analysis found around 120 million unique TCR beta sequences in total.

With 4 bases clipped from V and 5 bases from J, the junction kept 11 bases outside the gene matches. Germline V gene sequence: CDR1 WNHNN, CDR2 SYGVQD (reference sequence). The CDR3 runs to 17 residues. This PCR relied on a set of 60 Vbeta primers and 13 Jbeta primers. The protocol was immunoSEQ multiplex PCR, while the TCRdb copy is restricted to in-frame clones and leaves out a portion. The table shows 130,000 or so clones, with roughly 80% occurring only once. Study-wide results and caveats: TRBV6-2, TRBV6-3 and some other V segments were excluded as indistinguishable.

In its sample, this clone was seen once. No antigen is known for it. This sequence was found in a middle-aged woman in good health and CMV-seronegative. V and J are TRBV10-1 and TRBJ2-7; 13 bases map to TRBD2. Material: PBMCs. This CDR3 reads CASSAGHWTSGSDEQYF. The CDR3 DNA reads as TGCGCCAGCAGTGCAGGCCACTGGACTAGCGGGAGTGACGAGCAGTACTTC.